This T cell receptor beta chain originates from a study of PD-1 blockade in classical Hodgkin lymphoma. Study-wide background: Patients were given intravenous nivolumab, 3 mg/kg, every 2 weeks. Study results and caveats: Patients excluded were those beginning nivolumab under 1 year after ASCT. TCR diversity at baseline was reported to be reduced in newly diagnosed patients relative to healthy donors. Patients who responded completely had about the same baseline diversity as newly diagnosed patients.

The table came from immunoSEQ multiplex PCR; TCRdb's copy has only in-frame clones and leaves some out. The repertoire holds around 13,000 clones, with 75% to 85% as singletons. CDR3 size: 18 residues. V lost 4 bases to trimming and J lost 1 base; unmatched junction nucleotides: 9. Germline loops: CDR1 SGHDT, CDR2 YYEEEE. In regard to this clone: Its antigen remains unknown.

Patients all relapsed after autologous stem cell transplantation, and there was variation in brentuximab vedotin exposure. V gene TRBV5-6 combines with J gene TRBJ2-6; TRBD1 aligns across 9 bases. The material was peripheral blood mononuclear cells (PBMCs), obtained before the second cycle of nivolumab. The receptor's source is a human donor with classical Hodgkin lymphoma. CDR3 coding DNA: TGTGCCAGCAGCCTGGGACAGGGTAGAGTGTCTGGGGCCAACGTCCTGACTTTC. Its protein product is CASSLGQGRVSGANVLTF.